This TCR beta chain was sequenced during a study of breast tumors, draining lymph nodes, adjacent tissues. Findings of the study overall: Most tumor T cells seemingly derive from lymph node, then expand in tumor. Tumor repertoires ranked between lymph nodes and nontumor tissue in diversity, with V and J gene preferences. That most tumor T cells come from lymph nodes remained unproven.

This clonotype was picked up a small number of times. Its antigen remains unknown. It is likely a read error, because the conserved phenylalanine at the end of the CDR3 is missing. TCRdb called the multiplex PCR reads again in MiXCR, with one record for every CDR3 protein. The table includes nearly 110,000 distinct CDR3 sequences, more than 25% detected once. Samples came from axillary lymph nodes draining the breast cancer. From germline, CDR1 is SEHNR and CDR2 FQNEAQ (reference sequence). This CDR3 comprises 16 residues. The sequence came from a female donor with breast cancer. Some clones in this sample may be carry-over from other donors' samples. What was sequenced was axillary lymph node tissue. The V and J genes are TRBV7-9 and TRBJ1-6; TRBD1 matches 7 bases. Written as DNA, the CDR3 is TGTGCCTGCAGCTTAGGCGGGACAGTGAATAATTCACCCCTCCACTCT. Residues: CACSLGGTVNNSPLHS.